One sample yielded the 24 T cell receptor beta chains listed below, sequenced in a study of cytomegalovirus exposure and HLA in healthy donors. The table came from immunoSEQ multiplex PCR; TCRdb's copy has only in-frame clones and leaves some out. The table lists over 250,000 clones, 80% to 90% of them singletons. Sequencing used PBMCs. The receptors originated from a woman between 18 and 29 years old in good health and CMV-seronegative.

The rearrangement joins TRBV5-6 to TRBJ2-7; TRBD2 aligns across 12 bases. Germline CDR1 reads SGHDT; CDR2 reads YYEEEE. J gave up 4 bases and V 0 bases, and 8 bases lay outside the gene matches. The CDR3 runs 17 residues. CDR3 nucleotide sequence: TGTGCCAGCAGCTTGGGTCCTAGCGGGAGGGCCGGTTACGAGCAGTACTTC. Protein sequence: CASSLGPSGRAGYEQYF.

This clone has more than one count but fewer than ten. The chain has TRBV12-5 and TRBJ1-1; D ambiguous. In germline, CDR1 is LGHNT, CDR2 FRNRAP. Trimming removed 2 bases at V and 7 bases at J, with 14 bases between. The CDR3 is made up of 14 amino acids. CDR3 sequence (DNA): TGTGCTAGTGGTTTGACACTGCTGCGGGGTGAAGCTTTCTTT. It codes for CASGLTLLRGEAFF.

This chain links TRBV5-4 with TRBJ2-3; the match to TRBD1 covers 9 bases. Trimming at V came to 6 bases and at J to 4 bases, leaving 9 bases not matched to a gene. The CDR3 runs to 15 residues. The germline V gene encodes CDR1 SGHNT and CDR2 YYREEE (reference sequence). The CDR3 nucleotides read TGTGCCAGCACCGTCCGGGACAGGGTGGCAGATACGCAGTATTTT. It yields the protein CASTVRDRVADTQYF. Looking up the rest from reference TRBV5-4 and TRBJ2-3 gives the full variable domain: ETGVTQSPTHLIKTRGQQVTLRCSSQSGHNTVSWYQQALGQGPQFIFQYYREEENGRGNFPPRFSGLQFPNYSSELNVNALELDDSALYLCASTVRDRVADTQYFGPGTRLTVL.

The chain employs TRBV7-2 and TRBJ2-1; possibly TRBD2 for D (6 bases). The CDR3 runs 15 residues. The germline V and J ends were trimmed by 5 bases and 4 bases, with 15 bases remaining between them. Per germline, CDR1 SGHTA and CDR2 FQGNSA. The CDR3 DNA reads TGTGCCAGCAGCGGAGGGTTGGGGCCTTACAATGAGCAGTTCTTC. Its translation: CASSGGLGPYNEQFF.

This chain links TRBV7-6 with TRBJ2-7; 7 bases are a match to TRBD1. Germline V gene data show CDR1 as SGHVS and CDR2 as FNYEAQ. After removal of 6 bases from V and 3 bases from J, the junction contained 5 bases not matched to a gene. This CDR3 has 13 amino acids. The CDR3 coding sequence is TGTGCCAGCAGTCTGGGACAGCTCTACGAGCAGTACTTC. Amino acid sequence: CASSLGQLYEQYF.

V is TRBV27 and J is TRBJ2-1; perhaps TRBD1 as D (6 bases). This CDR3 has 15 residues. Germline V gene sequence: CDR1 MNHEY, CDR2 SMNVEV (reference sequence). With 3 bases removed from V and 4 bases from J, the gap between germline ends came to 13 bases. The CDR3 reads CASSFQGQLYNEQFF. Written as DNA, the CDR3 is TGTGCCAGCAGTTTTCAGGGGCAATTATACAATGAGCAGTTCTTC.

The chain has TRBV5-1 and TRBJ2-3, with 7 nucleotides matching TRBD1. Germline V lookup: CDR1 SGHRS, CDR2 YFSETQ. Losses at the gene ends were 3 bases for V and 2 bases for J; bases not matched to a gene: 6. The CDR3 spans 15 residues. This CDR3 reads CASSSRTGITDTQYF. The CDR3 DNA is TGCGCCAGCAGCTCGCGGACAGGCATCACAGATACGCAGTATTTT.

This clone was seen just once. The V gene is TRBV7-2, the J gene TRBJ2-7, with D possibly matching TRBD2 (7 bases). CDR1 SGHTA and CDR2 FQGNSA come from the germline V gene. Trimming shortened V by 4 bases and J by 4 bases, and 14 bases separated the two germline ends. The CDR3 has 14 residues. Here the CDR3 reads CASSSEGGRYEQYF. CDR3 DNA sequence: TGTGCCAGCAGCTCCGAGGGGGGGCGGTACGAGCAGTACTTC.

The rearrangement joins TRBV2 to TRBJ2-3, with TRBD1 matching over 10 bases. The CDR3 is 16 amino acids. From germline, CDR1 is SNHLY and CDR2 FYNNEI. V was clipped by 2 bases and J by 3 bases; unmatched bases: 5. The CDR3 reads CASSERDRGRTDTQYF. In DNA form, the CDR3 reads TGTGCCAGCAGTGAAAGGGACAGGGGTAGGACAGATACGCAGTATTTT.

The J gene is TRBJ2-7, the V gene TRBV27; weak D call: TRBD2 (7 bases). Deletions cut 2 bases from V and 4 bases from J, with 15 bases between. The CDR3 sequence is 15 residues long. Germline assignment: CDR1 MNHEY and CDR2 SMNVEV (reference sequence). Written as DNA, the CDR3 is TGTGCCAGCAGTTTAAGGGGGAGGGCCTTGTACGAGCAGTACTTC. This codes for CASSLRGRALYEQYF.

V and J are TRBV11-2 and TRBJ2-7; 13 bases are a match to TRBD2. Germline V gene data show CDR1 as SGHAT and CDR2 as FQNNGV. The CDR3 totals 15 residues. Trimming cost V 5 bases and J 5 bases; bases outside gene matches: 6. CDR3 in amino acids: CASSALAGGRNEQYF. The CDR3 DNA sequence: TGTGCCAGCAGCGCACTAGCGGGGGGGAGGAACGAGCAGTACTTC.

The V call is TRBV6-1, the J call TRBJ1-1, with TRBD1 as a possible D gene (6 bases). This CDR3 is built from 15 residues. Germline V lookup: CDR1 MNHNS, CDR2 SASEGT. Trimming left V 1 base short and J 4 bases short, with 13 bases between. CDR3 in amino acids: CASSEGTARSTEAFF. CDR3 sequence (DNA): TGTGCCAGCAGTGAAGGGACAGCGAGGAGCACTGAAGCTTTCTTT.

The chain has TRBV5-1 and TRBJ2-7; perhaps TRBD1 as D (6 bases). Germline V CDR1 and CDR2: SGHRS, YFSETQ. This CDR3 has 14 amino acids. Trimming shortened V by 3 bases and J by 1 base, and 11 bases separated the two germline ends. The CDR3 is CASSSRQASYEQYF. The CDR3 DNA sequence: TGCGCCAGCAGCTCCCGACAGGCTTCCTACGAGCAGTACTTC.

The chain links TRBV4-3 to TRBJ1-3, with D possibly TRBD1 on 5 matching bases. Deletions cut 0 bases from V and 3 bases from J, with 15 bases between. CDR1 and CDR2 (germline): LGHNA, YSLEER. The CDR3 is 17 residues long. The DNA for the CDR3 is TGCGCCAGCAGCCAAGATAGGGGCGTTACCTTTGGAAACACCATATATTTT. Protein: CASSQDRGVTFGNTIYF.

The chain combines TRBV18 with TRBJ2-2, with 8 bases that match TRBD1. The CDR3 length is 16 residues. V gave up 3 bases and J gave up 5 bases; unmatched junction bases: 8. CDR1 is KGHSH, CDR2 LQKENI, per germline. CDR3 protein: CASSPNMDRETGELFF. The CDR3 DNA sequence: TGTGCCAGCTCACCCAATATGGACAGGGAAACCGGGGAGCTGTTTTTT.

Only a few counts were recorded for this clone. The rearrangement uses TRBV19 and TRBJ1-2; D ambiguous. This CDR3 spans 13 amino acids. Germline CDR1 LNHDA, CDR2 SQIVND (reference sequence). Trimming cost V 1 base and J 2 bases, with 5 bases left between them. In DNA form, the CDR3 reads TGTGCCAGTAGTATAGGAGTAAACTATGGCTACACCTTC. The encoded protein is CASSIGVNYGYTF. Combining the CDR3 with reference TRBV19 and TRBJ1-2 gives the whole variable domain DGGITQSPKYLFRKEGQNVTLSCEQNLNHDAMYWYRQDPGQGLRLIYYSQIVNDFQKGDIAEGYSVSREKKESFPLTVTSAQKNPTAFYLCASSIGVNYGYTFGSGTRLTVV.

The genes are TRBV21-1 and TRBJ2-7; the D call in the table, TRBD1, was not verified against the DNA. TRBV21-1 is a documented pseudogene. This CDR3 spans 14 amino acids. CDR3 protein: CASSPKGHPYEQYF. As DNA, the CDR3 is TGTGCCAGCAGCCCAAAGGGACACCCGTACGAGCAGTACTTC.

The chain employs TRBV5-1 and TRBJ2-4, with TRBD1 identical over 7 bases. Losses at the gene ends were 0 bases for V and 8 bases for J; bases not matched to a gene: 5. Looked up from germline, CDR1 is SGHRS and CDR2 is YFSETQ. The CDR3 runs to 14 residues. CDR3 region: CASSLGVQGDIQYF. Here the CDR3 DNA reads TGCGCCAGCAGCTTGGGAGTCCAGGGGGACATTCAGTACTTC.

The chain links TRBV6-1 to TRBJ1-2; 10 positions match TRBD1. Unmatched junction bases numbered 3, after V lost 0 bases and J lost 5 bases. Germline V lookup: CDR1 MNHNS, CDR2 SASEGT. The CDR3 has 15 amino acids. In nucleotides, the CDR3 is TGTGCCAGCAGTGAAGCTTGGGGACAGGGGTATGGCTACACCTTC. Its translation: CASSEAWGQGYGYTF.

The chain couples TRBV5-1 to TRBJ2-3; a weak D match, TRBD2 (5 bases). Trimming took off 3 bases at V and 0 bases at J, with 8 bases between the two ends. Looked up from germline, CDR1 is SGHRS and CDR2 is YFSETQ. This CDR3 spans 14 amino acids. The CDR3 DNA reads TGCGCCAGCAGCTATAGGACTAGCACAGATACGCAGTATTTT. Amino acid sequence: CASSYRTSTDTQYF.

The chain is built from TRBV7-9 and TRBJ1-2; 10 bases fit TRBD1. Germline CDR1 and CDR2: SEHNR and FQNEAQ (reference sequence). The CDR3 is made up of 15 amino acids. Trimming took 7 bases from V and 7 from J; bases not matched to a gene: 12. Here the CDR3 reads CASIGTGAPLIGYTF. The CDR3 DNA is TGTGCCAGCATCGGGACAGGGGCCCCTTTGATTGGCTACACCTTC.

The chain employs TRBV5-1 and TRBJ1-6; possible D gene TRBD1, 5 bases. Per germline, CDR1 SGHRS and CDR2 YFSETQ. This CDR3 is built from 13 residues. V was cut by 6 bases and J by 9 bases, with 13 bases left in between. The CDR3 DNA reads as TGCGCCAGCAATGGGGGGTCGGGTTCACCCCTCCACTTT. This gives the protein CASNGGSGSPLHF.

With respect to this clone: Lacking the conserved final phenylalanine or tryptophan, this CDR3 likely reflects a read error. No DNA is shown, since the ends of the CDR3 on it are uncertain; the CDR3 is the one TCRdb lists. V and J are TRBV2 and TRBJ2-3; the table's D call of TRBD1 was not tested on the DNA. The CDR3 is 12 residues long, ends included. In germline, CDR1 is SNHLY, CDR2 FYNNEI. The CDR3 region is CASSVRDTRHTL.

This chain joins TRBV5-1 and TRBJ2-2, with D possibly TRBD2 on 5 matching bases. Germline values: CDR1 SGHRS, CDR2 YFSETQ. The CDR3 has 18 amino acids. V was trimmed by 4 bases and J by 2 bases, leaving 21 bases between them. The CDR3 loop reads CASSRRMGSGLNTGELFF. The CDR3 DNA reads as TGCGCCAGCAGCCGCAGAATGGGGAGCGGACTTAACACCGGGGAGCTGTTTTTT.